Listed below are T cell receptor beta chains from one sample, sequenced in a study of CD8 T cells in Susac syndrome. TCRdb passed the immunoSEQ multiplex PCR reads through MiXCR, listing each CDR3 protein once. The table lists about 140,000 distinct CDR3 sequences, approximately 95% of them singletons. Material for sequencing was CD8+ T cells from PBMCs. The receptors here all came from a human donor with Susac syndrome. CDR3s include the opening cysteine and the closing phenylalanine or tryptophan. A D gene is named only where the DNA matches it firmly. The listing skips clone size in some rows; elsewhere it reads once, few, many or a size class.

>.|TRBJ1-2|.|TRBV12-3/TRBV12-4
CASIEAGTYGYTF
TGTGCCAGCATCGAAGCGGGGACCTATGGCTACACCTTC
>TRBD2|TRBJ2-1|once|TRBV24-1
CATRPAGGNEQFF
TGTGCCACCAGACCCGCGGGGGGTAATGAGCAGTTCTTC
>.|TRBJ1-2|.|TRBV28
CASTIIRGGDHGYTF
TGTGCCAGCACCATTATCAGGGGAGGGGACCATGGCTACACCTTC
>.|TRBJ2-5|.|TRBV6-5
CASSLTGGAETQYF
TGTGCCAGCAGTCTGACTGGGGGGGCCGAGACCCAGTACTTC
>TRBD2|TRBJ2-3|.|TRBV12-5
CASLAGVLAGAGDTQYF
TGTGCTAGTTTGGCAGGGGTCCTAGCGGGAGCCGGAGATACGCAGTATTTT
>TRBD2|TRBJ2-5|.|TRBV28
CASNPGGRAQETQYF
TGTGCCAGCAACCCTGGCGGGAGGGCACAAGAGACCCAGTACTTC
>.|TRBJ2-7|.|TRBV11-1
CASSPPLQGPAYEQYF
TGTGCCAGCAGCCCACCGTTACAGGGACCAGCCTACGAGCAGTACTTC
>.|TRBJ2-7|.|TRBV27
CASSPTGWEQYF
TGTGCCAGCAGTCCAACGGGTTGGGAGCAGTACTTC
>.|TRBJ2-6|.|TRBV28
CASSFASIFSGANVLTF
TGTGCCAGCAGTTTCGCCTCGATATTCTCTGGGGCCAACGTCCTGACTTTC
>TRBD2|TRBJ2-1|.|TRBV28
CASSLPTSFSGTFSYNEQFF
TGTGCCAGCAGTTTACCGACCTCCTTTAGCGGGACCTTCTCCTACAATGAGCAGTTCTTC
>.|TRBJ1-5|once|TRBV27
CASSLQSNQPQHF
TGTGCCAGCAGTTTACAAAGCAATCAGCCCCAGCATTTT
>.|TRBJ2-1|once|TRBV2
CASSDRAEQFF
TGTGCCAGCAGTGACAGGGCTGAGCAGTTCTTC
>.|TRBJ2-7|.|TRBV20-1
CSARDSHRPFEQYF
TGCAGTGCTAGAGATTCCCACCGCCCATTCGAGCAGTACTTC
>TRBD2|TRBJ2-5|.|TRBV12-3/TRBV12-4
CASSPTSGAETQYF
TGTGCCAGCAGCCCTACTAGCGGCGCAGAGACCCAGTACTTC
>.|TRBJ2-1|.|TRBV20-1
CSASLAGFAFF
TGCAGTGCCTCACTTGCAGGTTTCGCGTTCTTC
>TRBD2|TRBJ2-1|.|TRBV5-1
CASSLLAGADYNEQFF
TGCGCCAGCAGCTTACTAGCGGGAGCTGACTACAATGAGCAGTTCTTC
>.|TRBJ2-1|.|TRBV12-3/TRBV12-4
CASSFRGGIYNEQFF
TGTGCCAGCAGTTTTCGTGGCGGGATTTACAATGAGCAGTTCTTC
>TRBD1|TRBJ1-1|.|TRBV5-6
CASSAGQENTEAFF
TGTGCCAGCAGCGCGGGACAGGAGAACACTGAAGCTTTCTTT
>.|TRBJ1-2|.|TRBV6-5
CASMAQNYGYTF
TGTGCCAGCATGGCCCAGAACTATGGCTACACCTTC
>TRBD1|TRBJ1-5|once|TRBV27
CASSPRGWNQPQHF
TGTGCCAGCAGTCCCAGGGGGTGGAATCAGCCCCAGCATTTT
>.|TRBJ2-1|.|TRBV11-2
CASSLVPRGDEQFF
TGTGCCAGCAGCTTAGTCCCTAGGGGGGATGAGCAGTTCTTC
>.|TRBJ2-3|.|TRBV9
CASSVESGPWDTQYF
TGTGCCAGCAGCGTAGAGAGCGGTCCTTGGGATACGCAGTATTTT
>TRBD1|TRBJ2-2|.|TRBV29-1
CSTLSGGDSSGELFF
TGCAGCACACTATCAGGGGGCGACAGTTCCGGGGAGCTGTTTTTT
>TRBD2|TRBJ2-3|.|TRBV5-4
CASSLEIAGGRDTQYF
TGTGCCAGCAGCTTGGAAATAGCGGGAGGGCGAGATACGCAGTATTTT
>.|TRBJ2-7|.|TRBV2
CASSPFIYEQYF
TGTGCCAGCAGTCCCTTTATCTACGAGCAGTACTTC
>TRBD1|TRBJ2-7|.|TRBV27
CASRVGTGPYEQYF
TGTGCCAGCCGCGTTGGGACAGGGCCCTACGAGCAGTACTTC
>.|TRBJ1-1|.|TRBV18
CASSDRGRFRTEAFF
TGTGCCAGCTCCGACAGAGGGAGATTTCGCACTGAAGCTTTCTTT
>.|TRBJ2-5|.|TRBV5-1
CASSLSPVQETQYF
TGCGCCAGCAGCTTGAGCCCAGTCCAAGAGACCCAGTACTTC
>.|TRBJ1-4|.|TRBV4-2
CASSQEDSGQLFF
TGTGCCAGCAGCCAAGAGGACAGTGGCCAACTGTTTTTT
>.|TRBJ1-1|.|TRBV20-1
CSAIFSNTAEAFF
TGCAGTGCTATTTTCTCAAACACCGCTGAAGCTTTCTTT
>TRBD1|TRBJ2-7|.|TRBV19
CASSPGQGISYEQYF
TGTGCCAGTAGTCCAGGACAGGGGATCTCCTACGAGCAGTACTTC
>TRBD1|TRBJ2-5|.|TRBV19
CASSPGTGTQETQYF
TGTGCCAGTAGTCCTGGGACAGGGACCCAAGAGACCCAGTACTTC
>.|TRBJ2-3|.|TRBV27
CASTPWTFSGTDTQYF
TGTGCCAGCACCCCTTGGACATTCTCTGGCACAGATACGCAGTATTTT
>.|TRBJ2-7|.|TRBV11-3
CASSLRVLYEQYF
TGTGCCAGCAGCTTACGGGTTCTCTACGAGCAGTACTTC
>.|TRBJ2-1|.|TRBV7-2
CASSLDPGTSFNEQFF
TGTGCCAGCAGCCTGGACCCGGGAACCAGCTTCAATGAGCAGTTCTTC
>TRBD1|TRBJ1-5|.|TRBV4-2
CASSQEDRSNQPQHF
TGTGCCAGCAGCCAAGAGGACAGGAGCAATCAGCCCCAGCATTTT
>TRBD2|TRBJ2-2|.|TRBV20-1
CSGCGTSGRATGELFF
TGCAGTGGGTGCGGGACTAGCGGGAGGGCCACCGGGGAGCTGTTTTTT
>.|TRBJ1-5|once|TRBV9
CASSPVGSINQPQHF
TGTGCCAGCAGCCCAGTGGGGAGTATCAATCAGCCCCAGCATTTT
>TRBD1|TRBJ1-5|.|TRBV27
CASSPRQGAFSNQPQHF
TGTGCCAGCAGCCCACGACAGGGGGCGTTTAGCAATCAGCCCCAGCATTTT
>TRBD1|TRBJ2-3|.|TRBV20-1
CSAMDRVPDTQYF
TGCAGTGCTATGGACAGGGTCCCAGATACGCAGTATTTT
>.|TRBJ2-1|.|TRBV12-3/TRBV12-4
CASGEQFF
TGTGCCAGCGGTGAGCAGTTCTTC
>.|TRBJ2-1|.|TRBV29-1
CSVHSIRGDNEQFF
TGCAGCGTCCATAGCATCCGAGGGGACAATGAGCAGTTCTTC
>.|TRBJ2-3|.|TRBV2
CASSESLADTQYF
TGTGCCAGCAGTGAATCTCTTGCAGATACGCAGTATTTT
>TRBD1|TRBJ1-1|.|TRBV20-1
CSARNSYRGRAEAFF
TGCAGTGCTAGAAACTCTTACAGGGGTCGCGCTGAAGCTTTCTTT
>TRBD1|TRBJ2-5|.|TRBV7-8
CASSLGDRGRGETQYF
TGTGCCAGCAGCTTAGGGGACAGGGGGCGCGGAGAGACCCAGTACTTC
>.|TRBJ1-2|once|TRBV9
CASSGPRVFYGYTF
TGTGCCAGCAGCGGACCTCGGGTTTTCTATGGCTACACCTTC
>.|TRBJ2-7|.|TRBV7-9
CASSLRGHEQYF
TGTGCCAGCAGCTTAAGGGGCCACGAGCAGTACTTC
>TRBD1|TRBJ1-2|once|TRBV27
CASSLSAAGTDYGYTF
TGTGCCAGCAGTTTATCCGCGGCCGGGACAGATTATGGCTACACCTTC
>.|TRBJ2-1|.|TRBV24-1
CATSDHNEQFF
TGTGCCACCAGTGATCACAATGAGCAGTTCTTC
>.|TRBJ2-6|.|TRBV7-3
CASSLNAAGANVLTF
TGTGCCAGCAGCCTCAACGCGGCGGGGGCCAACGTCCTGACTTTC
>.|TRBJ2-3|.|TRBV6-5
CASSYRGTTDTQYF
TGTGCCAGCAGTTACAGGGGGACCACAGATACGCAGTATTTT
>TRBD2|TRBJ2-7|.|TRBV4-1
CASSPGAGDYYEQYF
TGCGCCAGCAGCCCAGGCGCGGGAGATTACTACGAGCAGTACTTC
>.|TRBJ1-1|.|TRBV4-1
CASSQTGSTAFF
TGCGCCAGCAGCCAAACCGGGTCAACGGCTTTCTTT
>TRBD2|TRBJ2-1|.|TRBV9
CASSVGGGPVNEQFF
TGTGCCAGCAGCGTCGGGGGAGGGCCGGTCAATGAGCAGTTCTTC
>.|TRBJ2-1|.|TRBV5-1
CASSFSTGPQFF
TGCGCCAGCAGCTTCTCAACAGGACCACAGTTCTTC
>.|TRBJ1-1|.|TRBV6-5
CASSYSSGYYTEAFF
TGTGCCAGCAGTTACTCTTCAGGGTACTACACTGAAGCTTTCTTT
>.|TRBJ2-7|.|TRBV18
CASAFNVEQYF
TGTGCCAGCGCCTTTAACGTGGAGCAGTACTTC
>.|TRBJ2-4|.|TRBV28
CASSLGPSPGQIAKNIQYF
TGTGCCAGCAGTTTGGGACCCTCCCCAGGGCAGATAGCCAAAAACATTCAGTACTTC
>.|TRBJ2-5|.|TRBV12-3/TRBV12-4
CASSLVRGETQYF
TGTGCCAGCAGTTTAGTGAGGGGCGAGACCCAGTACTTC
>.|TRBJ2-7|.|TRBV5-4
CASTLGTSTSSYEQYF
TGTGCCAGCACCCTGGGAACTAGCACCAGCTCCTACGAGCAGTACTTC